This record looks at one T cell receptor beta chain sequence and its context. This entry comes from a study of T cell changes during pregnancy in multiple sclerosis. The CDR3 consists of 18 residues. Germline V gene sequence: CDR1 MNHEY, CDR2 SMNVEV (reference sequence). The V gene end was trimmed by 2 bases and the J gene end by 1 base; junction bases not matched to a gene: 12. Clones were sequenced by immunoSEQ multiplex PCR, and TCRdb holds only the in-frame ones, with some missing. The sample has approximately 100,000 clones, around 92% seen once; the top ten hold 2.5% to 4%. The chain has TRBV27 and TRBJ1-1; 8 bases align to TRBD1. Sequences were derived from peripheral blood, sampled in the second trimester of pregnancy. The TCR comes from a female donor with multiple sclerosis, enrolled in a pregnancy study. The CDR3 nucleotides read TGTGCCAGCAGTTTAGGGACAGGCCCCACGGGATCGAACACTGAAGCTTTCTTT. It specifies CASSLGTGPTGSNTEAFF.